The 32 T cell receptor beta chains presented below share a single source sample, sequenced in a study of cytotoxic CD8 clonotypes in ibrutinib-treated CLL. The repertoire was sequenced with immunoSEQ multiplex PCR; TCRdb's copy has only in-frame clones and lacks some. Among 150,000 to 250,000 clones listed, about two thirds were seen once. This specimen was PBMCs, taken after 24 months of ibrutinib treatment. These TCRs come from a human donor with chronic lymphocytic leukemia.

This clone was recorded once. DNA of the CDR3: TGCGCCAGCAGCCAATCTGACAGGGGACTAACAGATACGCAGTATTTT. Translated: CASSQSDRGLTDTQYF. The V and J genes are TRBV4-1 and TRBJ2-3, with a tentative D call TRBD1 (8 bases). There are 16 residues in the CDR3. V was shortened by 2 bases and J by 3 bases, with 15 bases between the two germline ends. Per the germline V gene, CDR1 is MGHRA and CDR2 is YSYEKL.

The chain has TRBV7-2 and TRBJ2-3, with D unresolved. Germline CDR1 reads SGHTA; CDR2 reads FQGNSA. V lost 1 base and J 0 bases, leaving 5 bases between the germline ends. This CDR3 spans 14 amino acids. The chain's CDR3 is CASSLESSTDTQYF. DNA for the CDR3: TGTGCCAGCAGCTTAGAATCAAGCACAGATACGCAGTATTTT. The whole variable domain, filled in from reference TRBV7-2 and TRBJ2-3, reads GAGVSQSPSNKVTEKGKDVELRCDPISGHTALYWYRQSLGQGLEFLIYFQGNSAPDKSGLPSDRFSAERTGGSVSTLTIQRTQQEDSAVYLCASSLESSTDTQYFGPGTRLTVL.

A single count supports this clone. V is TRBV5-1 and J is TRBJ2-7; 13 positions agree with TRBD2. Per germline, CDR1 SGHRS and CDR2 YFSETQ. Trimming cost V 4 bases and J 7 bases; bases outside gene matches: 8. The CDR3 length is 15 residues. The CDR3 sequence is CASSPGLAGVLEQYF. Here the CDR3 DNA reads TGCGCCAGCAGCCCAGGACTAGCGGGAGTTTTAGAGCAGTACTTC.

The chain uses TRBV7-2 and TRBJ2-7; 7 nucleotides agree with TRBD1. Germline V gene lookup returns CDR1 SGHTA and CDR2 FQGNSA. The CDR3 is made up of 15 amino acids. Trimming cost V 2 bases and J 3 bases; bases outside gene matches: 7. In DNA form, the CDR3 reads TGTGCCAGCAGCTTAAAGAGGGGGCTAAACTACGAGCAGTACTTC. It encodes CASSLKRGLNYEQYF.

The genes are TRBV2 and TRBJ1-2; no definite D call. The V gene lost 8 bases and the J gene lost 8 bases, with 15 bases spanning the gap. CDR1 is SNHLY and CDR2 is FYNNEI in the germline V gene. The CDR3 has 12 residues. The CDR3 loop reads CASFLDSPGYTF. CDR3 DNA: TGTGCCAGCTTCCTAGACTCCCCGGGCTACACCTTC.

In its sample, this clone was seen a few times. This chain links TRBV11-2 with TRBJ2-7; 7 bases match TRBD2. J lost 2 bases, V lost 1 base, and 5 bases had no gene match. The CDR3 runs 15 residues. In germline, CDR1 is SGHAT, CDR2 FQNNGV. CDR3 sequence: CASSLGEGSTYEQYF. The CDR3 coding sequence is TGTGCCAGCAGCTTAGGGGAGGGGTCCACCTACGAGCAGTACTTC.

The chain uses TRBV27 and TRBJ2-1; D not resolved. Trimming shortened V by 7 bases and J by 5 bases, and 6 bases separated the two germline ends. CDR1 MNHEY and CDR2 SMNVEV come from the germline V gene (reference sequence). The CDR3 consists of 11 residues. This CDR3 is CASTLNNEQFF. In nucleotides, the CDR3 is TGTGCCAGCACCCTGAACAATGAGCAGTTCTTC.

The chain uses TRBV30 and TRBJ2-2; D uncertain. V lost 5 bases and J 4 bases, leaving 5 bases between the germline ends. The CDR3 runs to 11 residues. Germline CDR1 reads GTSNPN; CDR2 reads SVGIG (reference sequence). CDR3 bases: TGTGCCTGGGAACTCACCGGGGAGCTGTTTTTT. Its protein is CAWELTGELFF.

V gene TRBV4-3 combines with J gene TRBJ2-3; possibly TRBD1 for D (5 bases). The CDR3 is 15 residues long. Per germline, CDR1 LGHNA and CDR2 YSLEER. Trimming left V 1 base short and J 4 bases short, with 12 bases between. The CDR3 sequence: CASSQGDRHADTQYF. DNA of the CDR3: TGCGCCAGCAGCCAAGGAGACAGACATGCAGATACGCAGTATTTT.

V and J are TRBV15 and TRBJ1-2, with D perhaps matching TRBD1 (6 bases). CDR3 length: 12 amino acids. Trimming pared 5 bases from V and 8 bases from J, leaving 12 bases between. Germline V lookup: CDR1 LNHNV, CDR2 YYDKDF (reference sequence). The CDR3 protein is CATSAQGGGYTF. CDR3 coding DNA: TGTGCCACCAGCGCACAGGGTGGCGGCTACACCTTC. The whole variable domain, filled in from reference TRBV15 and TRBJ1-2, reads DAMVIQNPRYQVTQFGKPVTLSCSQTLNHNVMYWYQQKSSQAPKLLFHYYDKDFNNEADTPDNFQSRRPNTSFCFLDIRSPGLGDTAMYLCATSAQGGGYTFGSGTRLTVV.

V is TRBV7-2 and J is TRBJ2-1; the D gene is possibly TRBD2 (8 bases). Germline CDR1 is SGHTA and CDR2 is FQGNSA. CDR3 length: 16 residues. Trimming removed 5 bases from V and 0 bases from J, with 14 bases in between. The CDR3 loop is CASSLRGTSSYNEQFF. CDR3 bases: TGTGCCAGCAGCCTCAGGGGGACTAGCTCCTACAATGAGCAGTTCTTC.

The chain is built from TRBV6-6 and TRBJ2-5; weak D call: TRBD2 (6 bases). Germline V CDR1 and CDR2: MNHNY, SVGAGI (reference sequence). Trimming left V 2 bases short and J 1 base short, with 11 bases between. The CDR3 is 15 residues long. The CDR3 region is CASSYAGWPQETQYF. CDR3 coding DNA: TGTGCCAGCAGTTACGCGGGGTGGCCCCAAGAGACCCAGTACTTC.

This clone has only one observation. The chain recombines TRBV9 with TRBJ2-2; D perhaps matches TRBD1 (5 bases). Trimming shortened V by 2 bases and J by 0 bases, and 11 bases separated the two germline ends. Germline CDR1 and CDR2: SGDLS and YYNGEE. The CDR3 runs 16 residues. For the CDR3, the DNA is TGTGCCAGCAGCGTGACACAGGCTACGAACACCGGGGAGCTGTTTTTT. This sequence encodes CASSVTQATNTGELFF. The whole variable domain, remainder taken from reference TRBV9 and TRBJ2-2, is DSGVTQTPKHLITATGQRVTLRCSPRSGDLSVYWYQQSLDQGLQFLIQYYNGEERAKGNILERFSAQQFPDLHSELNLSSLELGDSALYFCASSVTQATNTGELFFGEGSRLTVL.

The V call is TRBV5-1, the J call TRBJ2-6; maybe TRBD1 (5 bases). Germline V gives CDR1 SGHRS, CDR2 YFSETQ. V lost 0 bases and J 0 bases, leaving 10 bases between the germline ends. This CDR3 has 17 amino acids. CDR3 protein: CASSLEAQGSGANVLTF. In DNA, the CDR3 is TGCGCCAGCAGCTTGGAAGCGCAGGGCTCTGGGGCCAACGTCCTGACTTTC.

V is TRBV18 and J is TRBJ1-3; 8 positions match TRBD1. Trimming cost V 2 bases and J 0 bases; bases outside gene matches: 3. The germline V gene encodes CDR1 KGHSH and CDR2 LQKENI. The CDR3 consists of 16 residues. DNA of the CDR3: TGTGCCAGCTCACCAGGGACAGGAATCTCTGGAAACACCATATATTTT. It is translated as CASSPGTGISGNTIYF.

The genes are TRBV7-9 and TRBJ1-1; D uncertain. This CDR3 is built from 15 residues. Trimming pared 5 bases from V and 1 base from J, leaving 14 bases between. Germline loops: CDR1 SEHNR, CDR2 FQNEAQ (reference sequence). The CDR3 bases are TGTGCCAGCAGCCCCAGCCCGCATCCGAACACTGAAGCTTTCTTT. It encodes CASSPSPHPNTEAFF.

V gene TRBV14 combines with J gene TRBJ2-2; D is uncertain. The CDR3 has 14 residues. In germline, CDR1 is SGHDN, CDR2 FVKESK. V was cut by 1 base and J by 5 bases, with 8 bases left in between. CDR3 sequence: CASSQVGGTGELFF. As DNA, the CDR3 is TGTGCCAGCAGCCAAGTCGGTGGGACCGGGGAGCTGTTTTTT.

V is TRBV7-9 and J is TRBJ2-3, with no clear D. Germline V gene lookup returns CDR1 SEHNR and CDR2 FQNEAQ (reference sequence). This CDR3 region has 14 residues. Trimming shortened V by 5 bases and J by 3 bases, and 12 bases separated the two germline ends. In DNA form, the CDR3 reads TGTGCCAGCAGCCCAAAATTATTGACAGATACGCAGTATTTT. Its protein is CASSPKLLTDTQYF.

This chain uses TRBV5-6 with TRBJ2-2, with D unclear. V shed 2 bases and J shed 4 bases, with 9 bases lying between them. CDR1 is SGHDT, CDR2 YYEEEE, per germline. This CDR3 comprises 14 residues. This CDR3 reads CASSFLGVTGELFF. CDR3 bases: TGTGCCAGCAGCTTTTTGGGTGTCACCGGGGAGCTGTTTTTT.

V gene TRBV9 combines with J gene TRBJ2-2; D unresolved. Looked up from germline, CDR1 is SGDLS and CDR2 is YYNGEE. CDR3 length: 14 residues. Trimming cost V 1 base and J 6 bases, with 10 bases left between them. The CDR3 DNA follows: TGTGCCAGCAGCGTATCCGCATTAGCCGGGGAGCTGTTTTTT. Translated: CASSVSALAGELFF.

V usage is TRBV27 and J usage is TRBJ2-5, with D hard to call. The CDR3 consists of 14 residues. Germline CDR1 reads MNHEY; CDR2 reads SMNVEV (reference sequence). The ends were cut back, 3 bases at V and 5 bases at J, with 13 bases in the middle. CDR3 sequence: CASSLRHQGETQYF. The CDR3 coding sequence is TGTGCCAGCAGTTTGAGGCATCAAGGGGAGACCCAGTACTTC.

This rearrangement joins TRBV20-1 to TRBJ1-1; D is unclear. CDR1 is DFQATT, CDR2 SNEGSKA, per germline (reference sequence). The CDR3 has 11 amino acids. V lost 3 bases to trimming and J lost 1 base, with 3 bases between them. DNA for the CDR3: TGCAGTGCTAGGTCGAACACTGAAGCTTTCTTT. This translates into CSARSNTEAFF.

The genes are TRBV30 and TRBJ2-1, with 7 nucleotides matching TRBD1. V shed 3 bases, J shed 9 bases, and the junction held 2 bases outside the gene matches. The length of the CDR3 is 11 residues. Looked up from germline, CDR1 is GTSNPN and CDR2 is SVGIG (reference sequence). In nucleotides, the CDR3 is TGTGCCTGGAGGGGACAGATTGAGCAGTTCTTC. Its protein is CAWRGQIEQFF.

V and J are TRBV27 and TRBJ2-7; weak D call: TRBD1 (6 bases). V lost 6 bases to trimming and J lost 3 bases, with 12 bases between them. Germline V gene data show CDR1 as MNHEY and CDR2 as SMNVEV (reference sequence). The CDR3 extends over 13 amino acids. The CDR3 loop reads CASSAGTYYEQYF. DNA for the CDR3: TGTGCCAGCAGCGCTGGGACATACTACGAGCAGTACTTC.

This clone was found once. This chain connects TRBV2 to TRBJ2-7, with D possibly TRBD1 on 6 matching bases. This CDR3 spans 14 amino acids. V dropped 3 bases and J dropped 0 bases, with 9 bases sitting between them. From germline, CDR1 is SNHLY and CDR2 FYNNEI. This CDR3 reads CASSEDRYSYEQYF. The CDR3 bases are TGTGCCAGCAGTGAGGACAGATACTCCTACGAGCAGTACTTC. Full variable domain (missing parts from reference TRBV2 and TRBJ2-7): EPEVTQTPSHQVTQMGQEVILRCVPISNHLYFYWYRQILGQKVEFLVSFYNNEISEKSEIFDDQFSVERPDGSNFTLKIRSTKLEDSAMYFCASSEDRYSYEQYFGPGTRLTVT.

The V and J genes are TRBV14 and TRBJ2-3, with D uncertain. CDR1 and CDR2 from the germline V gene are SGHDN and FVKESK. This CDR3 region has 13 residues. The V end lost 4 bases, the J end lost 0 bases, and 5 bases lay between the germline ends. This CDR3 reads CASSPISTDTQYF. CDR3 nucleotides: TGTGCCAGCAGCCCAATAAGCACAGATACGCAGTATTTT.

This clone has more than one count but fewer than ten. J is TRBJ2-1 and V is TRBV11-2; no firm D call. Germline V lookup: CDR1 SGHAT, CDR2 FQNNGV. The CDR3 is made up of 13 amino acids. Trimming took 8 bases from V and 2 from J, leaving 10 bases between them. This chain's CDR3 is CASSISPYNEQFF. CDR3 DNA: TGTGCCAGCTCCATTTCCCCCTACAATGAGCAGTTCTTC.

The sample holds one count of this clone. This rearrangement joins TRBV30 to TRBJ2-3; 12 bases line up with TRBD2. This CDR3 spans 15 amino acids. The germline V gene has CDR1 GTSNPN and CDR2 SVGIG (reference sequence). The V gene end was trimmed by 2 bases and the J gene end by 3 bases; junction bases not matched to a gene: 3. The CDR3 DNA reads as TGTGCCTGGAGTTATGGACTAGCGGGGACAGATACGCAGTATTTT. This encodes CAWSYGLAGTDTQYF.

The rearrangement links TRBV7-2 to TRBJ2-1; D remains unclear. Per the germline V gene, CDR1 is SGHTA and CDR2 is FQGNSA. The CDR3 is 16 amino acids. The V end lost 3 bases, the J end lost 0 bases, and 12 bases lay between the germline ends. This CDR3 reads CASSFGPTISYNEQFF. The CDR3 DNA sequence: TGTGCCAGCAGCTTCGGTCCGACGATCTCCTACAATGAGCAGTTCTTC.

This clone is a singleton in its sample. The V gene is TRBV4-3, the J gene TRBJ2-7, with 8 bases matching TRBD1. V dropped 4 bases and J dropped 2; count of bases not matched to a gene: 7. The germline V gene encodes CDR1 LGHNA and CDR2 YSLEER. The CDR3 has 15 amino acids. The CDR3 nucleotides are TGCGCCAGCAGCCGCCAGGGGGCCCAAGCCTACGAGCAGTACTTC. It specifies CASSRQGAQAYEQYF.

The chain has TRBV15 and TRBJ2-7; TRBD2 matches at 11 bases. Germline V gives CDR1 LNHNV, CDR2 YYDKDF (reference sequence). The CDR3 loop spans 13 amino acids. Trimming removed 8 bases from V and 7 bases from J; junction bases left unmatched: 7. CDR3 sequence (DNA): TGTGCCACCCGGGGACTAGCGGAGTGGGAGCAGTACTTC. This codes for CATRGLAEWEQYF.

This clone has only a few counts. This chain connects TRBV10-3 to TRBJ1-4, with D possibly TRBD1 on 5 matching bases. Germline CDR1 ENHRY, CDR2 SYGVKD. The CDR3 covers 16 residues. Trimming shortened V by 4 bases and J by 0 bases, and 12 bases separated the two germline ends. CDR3 in DNA: TGTGCCATCAGTGCGCAGGGACTTGCAACTAATGAAAAACTGTTTTTT. Translation: CAISAQGLATNEKLFF.